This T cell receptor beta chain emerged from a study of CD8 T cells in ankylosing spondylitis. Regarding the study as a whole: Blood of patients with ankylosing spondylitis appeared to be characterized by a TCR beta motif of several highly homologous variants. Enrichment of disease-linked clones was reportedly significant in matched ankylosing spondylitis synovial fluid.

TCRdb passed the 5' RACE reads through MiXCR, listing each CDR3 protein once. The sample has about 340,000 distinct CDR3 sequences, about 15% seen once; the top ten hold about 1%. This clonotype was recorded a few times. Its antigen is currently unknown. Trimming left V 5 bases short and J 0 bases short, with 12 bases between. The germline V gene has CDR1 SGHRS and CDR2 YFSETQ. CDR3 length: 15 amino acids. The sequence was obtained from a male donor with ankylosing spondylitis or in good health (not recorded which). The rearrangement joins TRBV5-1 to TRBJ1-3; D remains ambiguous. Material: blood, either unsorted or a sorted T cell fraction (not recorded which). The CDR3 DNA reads TGCGCCAGCAGGGACCAGGCCCTCTCTGGAAACACCATATATTTT. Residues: CASRDQALSGNTIYF.